Sequencing of this TCR beta chain was carried out in a study of T cell responses to AZD1222 COVID-19 vaccine. Overall study findings and caveats: There were repertoire samples only from the period after the peak T cell response.

V lost 6 bases to trimming and J lost 4 bases; unmatched junction nucleotides: 7. The CDR3 covers 14 residues. Germline values: CDR1 SNHLY, CDR2 FYNNEI. This clone was counted only a few times. No antigen is known for it. Data came from immunoSEQ multiplex PCR; TCRdb stores just in-frame clones and leaves some out. The data contain around 97,000 clones, over 70% of them singletons. This receptor was taken from an adult in good health. This chain connects TRBV2 to TRBJ1-2; 8 nucleotides match TRBD1. Sequencing was performed on peripheral blood, taken on day 0 of AZD1222 vaccination. The CDR3 DNA is TGTGCCAGCAGCGGGACAGGCAATTCCTATGGCTACACCTTC. It yields the protein CASSGTGNSYGYTF.